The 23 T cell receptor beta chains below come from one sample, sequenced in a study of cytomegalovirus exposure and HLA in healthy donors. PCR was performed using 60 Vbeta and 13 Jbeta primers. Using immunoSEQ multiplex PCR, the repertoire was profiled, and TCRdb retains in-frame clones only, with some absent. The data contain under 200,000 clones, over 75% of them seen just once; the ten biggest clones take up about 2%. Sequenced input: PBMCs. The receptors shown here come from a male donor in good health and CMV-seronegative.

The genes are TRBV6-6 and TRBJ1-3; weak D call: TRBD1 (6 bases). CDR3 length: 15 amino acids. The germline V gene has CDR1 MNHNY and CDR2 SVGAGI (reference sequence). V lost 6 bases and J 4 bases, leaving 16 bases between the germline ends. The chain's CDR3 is CASRMTGGSGNTIYF. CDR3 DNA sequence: TGTGCCAGCAGAATGACAGGAGGTAGCGGAAACACCATATATTTT.

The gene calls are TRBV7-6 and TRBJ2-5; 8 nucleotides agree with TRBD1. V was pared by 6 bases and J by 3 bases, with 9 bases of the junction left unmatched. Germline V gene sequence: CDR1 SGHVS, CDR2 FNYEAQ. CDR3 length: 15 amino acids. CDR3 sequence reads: CASSLLDRGEETQYF. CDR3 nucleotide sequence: TGTGCCAGCAGTTTACTCGACAGGGGAGAAGAGACCCAGTACTTC.

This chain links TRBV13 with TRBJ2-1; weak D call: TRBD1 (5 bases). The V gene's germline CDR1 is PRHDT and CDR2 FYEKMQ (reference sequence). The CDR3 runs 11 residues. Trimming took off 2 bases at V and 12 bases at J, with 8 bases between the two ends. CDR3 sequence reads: CASSLRQGQFF. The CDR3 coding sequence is TGTGCCAGCAGCTTACGCCAGGGGCAGTTCTTC.

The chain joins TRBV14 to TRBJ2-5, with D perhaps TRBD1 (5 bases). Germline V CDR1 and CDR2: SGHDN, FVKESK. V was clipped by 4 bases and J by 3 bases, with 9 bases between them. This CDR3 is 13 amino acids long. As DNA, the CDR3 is TGTGCCAGCAGCCCCCGACAGAAAGAGACCCAGTACTTC. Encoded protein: CASSPRQKETQYF. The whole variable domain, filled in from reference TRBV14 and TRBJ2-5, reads EAGVTQFPSHSVIEKGQTVTLRCDPISGHDNLYWYRRVMGKEIKFLLHFVKESKQDESGMPNNRFLAERTGGTYSTLKVQPAELEDSGVYFCASSPRQKETQYFGPGTRLLVL.

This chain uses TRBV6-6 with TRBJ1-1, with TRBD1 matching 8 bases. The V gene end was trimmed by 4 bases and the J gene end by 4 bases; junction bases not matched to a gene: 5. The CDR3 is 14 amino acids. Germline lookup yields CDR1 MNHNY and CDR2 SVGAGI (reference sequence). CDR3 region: CASSLTGGVTEAFF. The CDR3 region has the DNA TGTGCCAGCAGTTTAACAGGGGGTGTCACTGAAGCTTTCTTT.

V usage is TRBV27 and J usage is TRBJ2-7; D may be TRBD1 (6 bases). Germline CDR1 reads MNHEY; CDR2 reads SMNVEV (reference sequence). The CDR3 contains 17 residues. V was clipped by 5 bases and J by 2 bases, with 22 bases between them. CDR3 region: CASSHLYDDRRAYEQYF. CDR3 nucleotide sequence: TGTGCCAGCAGTCACCTATACGACGACAGGAGAGCCTACGAGCAGTACTTC.

CDR3 in amino acids: CASSRTGGSDTIYF. In DNA form, the CDR3 reads TGTGCCAGCAGCCGGACAGGGGGCTCAGACACCATATATTTT. The chain has TRBV7-9 and TRBJ1-3; 11 nucleotides agree with TRBD1. Germline assignment: CDR1 SEHNR and CDR2 FQNEAQ (reference sequence). The CDR3 length is 14 residues. The ends lost 5 bases at V and 8 bases at J; junction bases unmatched: 5.

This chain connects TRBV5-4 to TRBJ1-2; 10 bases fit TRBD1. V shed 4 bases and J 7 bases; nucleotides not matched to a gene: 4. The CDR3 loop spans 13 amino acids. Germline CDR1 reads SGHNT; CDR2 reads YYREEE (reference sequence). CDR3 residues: CASSVRQGAGYTF. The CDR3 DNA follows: TGTGCCAGCAGCGTACGACAGGGGGCTGGCTACACCTTC.

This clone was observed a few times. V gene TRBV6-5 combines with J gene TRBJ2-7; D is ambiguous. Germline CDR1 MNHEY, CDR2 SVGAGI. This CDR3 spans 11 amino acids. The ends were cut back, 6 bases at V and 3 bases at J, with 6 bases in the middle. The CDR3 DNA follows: TGTGCCAGCAGGAAGCTCTACGAGCAGTACTTC. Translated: CASRKLYEQYF.

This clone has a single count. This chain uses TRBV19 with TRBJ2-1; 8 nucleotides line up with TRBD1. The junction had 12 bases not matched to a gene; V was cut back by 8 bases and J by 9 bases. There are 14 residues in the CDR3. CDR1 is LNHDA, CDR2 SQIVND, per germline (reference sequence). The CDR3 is CASGPTGGGGEQFF. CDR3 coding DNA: TGTGCCAGTGGCCCCACAGGGGGTGGGGGTGAGCAGTTCTTC. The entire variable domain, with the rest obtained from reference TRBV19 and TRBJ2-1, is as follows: DGGITQSPKYLFRKEGQNVTLSCEQNLNHDAMYWYRQDPGQGLRLIYYSQIVNDFQKGDIAEGYSVSREKKESFPLTVTSAQKNPTAFYLCASGPTGGGGEQFFGPGTRLTVL.

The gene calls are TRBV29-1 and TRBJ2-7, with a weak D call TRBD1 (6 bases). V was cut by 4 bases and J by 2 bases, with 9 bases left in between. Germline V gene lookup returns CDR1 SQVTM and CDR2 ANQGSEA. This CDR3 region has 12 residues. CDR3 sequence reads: CSVARGTYEQYF. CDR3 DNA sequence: TGCAGCGTTGCCAGGGGAACCTACGAGCAGTACTTC.

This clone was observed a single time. CDR3 protein: CASSGQGQVGYTF. In DNA, the CDR3 is TGCGCCAGCAGTGGACAGGGTCAAGTTGGCTACACCTTC. The gene calls are TRBV10-1 and TRBJ1-2, with 7 positions matching TRBD1. Trimming took 4 bases from V and 7 from J; bases not matched to a gene: 6. This CDR3 is 13 amino acids long. In germline, CDR1 is WNHNN, CDR2 SYGVQD (reference sequence).

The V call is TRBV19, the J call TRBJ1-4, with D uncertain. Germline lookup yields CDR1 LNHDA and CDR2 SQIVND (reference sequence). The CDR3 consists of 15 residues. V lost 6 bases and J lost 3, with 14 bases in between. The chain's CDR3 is CASSPRRQANEKLFF. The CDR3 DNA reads TGTGCCAGTAGCCCAAGACGGCAGGCTAATGAAAAACTGTTTTTT.

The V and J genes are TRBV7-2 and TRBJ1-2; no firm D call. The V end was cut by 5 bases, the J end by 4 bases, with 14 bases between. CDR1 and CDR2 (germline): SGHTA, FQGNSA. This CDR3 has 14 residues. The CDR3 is CASSPLTRAYGYTF. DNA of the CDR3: TGTGCCAGCAGCCCCCTGACGAGGGCCTATGGCTACACCTTC.

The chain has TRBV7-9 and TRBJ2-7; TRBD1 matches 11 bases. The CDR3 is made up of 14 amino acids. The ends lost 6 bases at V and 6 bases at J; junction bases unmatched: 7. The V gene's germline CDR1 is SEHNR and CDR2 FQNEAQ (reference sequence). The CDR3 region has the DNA TGTGCCAGCAGTAGAACCGGGACAGGGGGCGAGCAGTACTTC. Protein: CASSRTGTGGEQYF.

Written as DNA, the CDR3 is TGTGCCATCAGTGTTCAACAGAGCACAGATACGCAGTATTTT. Protein: CAISVQQSTDTQYF. The rearrangement joins TRBV10-3 to TRBJ2-3; D unresolved. Germline loops: CDR1 ENHRY, CDR2 SYGVKD. V gave up 4 bases and J gave up 0 bases, with 8 bases separating them. The CDR3 runs to 14 residues.

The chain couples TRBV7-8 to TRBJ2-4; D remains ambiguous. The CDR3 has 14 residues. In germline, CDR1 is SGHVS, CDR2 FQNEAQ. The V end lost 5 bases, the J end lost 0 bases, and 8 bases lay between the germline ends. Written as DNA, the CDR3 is TGTGCCAGCAGCGCCCAACTAGCCAAAAACATTCAGTACTTC. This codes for CASSAQLAKNIQYF.

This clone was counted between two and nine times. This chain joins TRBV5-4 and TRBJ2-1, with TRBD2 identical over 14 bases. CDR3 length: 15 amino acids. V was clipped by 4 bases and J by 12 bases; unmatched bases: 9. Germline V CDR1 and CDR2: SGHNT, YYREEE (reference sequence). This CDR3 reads CASSPGLAGDLWQFF. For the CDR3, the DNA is TGTGCCAGCAGCCCGGGACTAGCGGGGGATCTGTGGCAGTTCTTC.

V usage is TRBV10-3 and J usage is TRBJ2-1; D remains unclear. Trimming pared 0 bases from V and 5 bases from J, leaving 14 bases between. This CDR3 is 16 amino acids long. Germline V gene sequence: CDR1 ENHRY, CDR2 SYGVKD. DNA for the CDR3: TGTGCCATCAGTGAGTCGACGGGTCTTAGGAACAATGAGCAGTTCTTC. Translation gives CAISESTGLRNNEQFF.

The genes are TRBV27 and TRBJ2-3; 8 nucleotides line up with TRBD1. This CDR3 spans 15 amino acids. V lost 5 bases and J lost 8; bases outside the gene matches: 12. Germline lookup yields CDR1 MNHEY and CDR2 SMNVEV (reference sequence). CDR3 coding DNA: TGTGCCAGCAGTACCGGACAGGGCGCCTTTGGTACGCAGTATTTT. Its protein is CASSTGQGAFGTQYF.

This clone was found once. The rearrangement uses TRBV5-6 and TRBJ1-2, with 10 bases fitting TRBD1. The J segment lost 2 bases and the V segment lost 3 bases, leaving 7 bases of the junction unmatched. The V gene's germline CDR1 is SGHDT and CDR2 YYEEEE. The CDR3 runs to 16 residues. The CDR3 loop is CASSSLDRGRNYGYTF. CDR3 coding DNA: TGTGCCAGCAGCTCCTTGGACAGGGGGAGGAACTATGGCTACACCTTC.

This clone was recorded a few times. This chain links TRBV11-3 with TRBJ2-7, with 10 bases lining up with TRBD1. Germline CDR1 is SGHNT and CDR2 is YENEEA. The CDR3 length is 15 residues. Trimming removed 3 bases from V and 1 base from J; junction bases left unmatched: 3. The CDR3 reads CASSLGTGDSYEQYF. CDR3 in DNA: TGTGCCAGCAGCTTGGGGACAGGGGATTCCTACGAGCAGTACTTC.

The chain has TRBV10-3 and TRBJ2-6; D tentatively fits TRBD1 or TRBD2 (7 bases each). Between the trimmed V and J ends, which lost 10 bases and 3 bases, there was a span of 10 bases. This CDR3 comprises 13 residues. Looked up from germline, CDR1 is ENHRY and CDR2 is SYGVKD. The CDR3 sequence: CATRGGGANVLTF. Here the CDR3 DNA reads TGTGCCACCAGGGGGGGTGGGGCCAACGTCCTGACTTTC.